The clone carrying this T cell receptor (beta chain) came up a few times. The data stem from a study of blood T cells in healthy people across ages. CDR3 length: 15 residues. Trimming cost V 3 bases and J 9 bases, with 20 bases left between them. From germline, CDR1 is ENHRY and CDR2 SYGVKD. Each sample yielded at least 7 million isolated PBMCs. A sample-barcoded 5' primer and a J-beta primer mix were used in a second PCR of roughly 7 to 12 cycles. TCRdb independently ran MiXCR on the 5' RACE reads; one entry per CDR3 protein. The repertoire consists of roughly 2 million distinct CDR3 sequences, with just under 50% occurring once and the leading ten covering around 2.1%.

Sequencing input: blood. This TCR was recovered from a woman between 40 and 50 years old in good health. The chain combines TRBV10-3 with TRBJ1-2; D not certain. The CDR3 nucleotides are TGTGCCATCAGTGACTCCCCGGACTGGATCTGGAGCTACACCTTC. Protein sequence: CAISDSPDWIWSYTF.